This T cell receptor beta chain is drawn from a study of blood T cell repertoires in COVID-19. On the study more broadly: From T cells, B-cell-depleted T cells, or PBMCs came the material, which was cDNA or gDNA.

The authors' processing: Amplified reference gene primers provided the basis for estimating nucleated cell counts. Clones were read by immunoSEQ multiplex PCR, and TCRdb kept only the in-frame ones, dropping some. V, J and clone size are those of that table, while D and trimming were read from the DNA. The sample carries some 53,000 clones, 75% to 90% recorded once. The junction had 5 bases not matched to a gene; V was cut back by 2 bases and J by 10 bases. Germline V gene lookup returns CDR1 MNHEY and CDR2 SMNVEV (reference sequence). The CDR3 runs 13 residues. In this sample, this clone turned up once.

This TCR derives from a man between 60 and 75 years old with active COVID-19. The rearrangement links TRBV27 to TRBJ1-1; 9 positions agree with TRBD1. Sequencing input: peripheral blood. CDR3 amino acids: CASSLKRTGVAFF. Here the CDR3 DNA reads TGTGCCAGCAGTTTAAAGCGGACAGGGGTAGCTTTCTTT.